Reported below is one T cell receptor beta chain. It lacks a known antigen. Base qualities were left out, and no much larger clone turns up one base away. From the germline V gene, CDR1 is SGDLS and CDR2 is YYNGEE. The cysteine opens and the phenylalanine closes a CDR3 of 12 amino acids. CDR3 DNA is the only sequence kept; it has 36 bases, read in frame from the first base. Cut back by 7 bases and 3 bases, the V and J ends lie 8 bases apart. These data are taken from a study of breast tumors, draining lymph nodes, adjacent tissues (dated by TCRdb to the mid-2010s). Some background on the complete study: In breast cancer patients, the study compared the TCR beta repertoires of tumor, adjacent nontumor tissue and axillary lymph nodes. In human breast cancer, the study set out to assess how tumor, surrounding tissue and draining lymph node repertoires relate to one another and whether T cells might be exchanged between them.

The axillary draining lymph nodes of breast cancer patients were the source of the lymph node samples. What the authors observed across the whole study: The data were considered consistent with the idea that most tumor T cells come from the lymph node and then expand in tumor tissue. The similarity between tumor and nontumor tissue repertoires was significantly greater in luminal-like breast cancer than in basal-like breast cancer. Rather than being directly demonstrated, the conclusion that tumor T cells originate in lymph nodes was presented as consistent with a hypothesis. T-cell repertoire diversity in tumors was found to be lower than in lymph nodes but higher than in nontumor tissue, and preferential V and J gene usage was observed.

The data were produced on an Illumina HiSeq 2000. TCR beta chain libraries were generated through multiplex PCR amplification. The amplified TCR beta chain products were analyzed by high-throughput sequencing. In TCRdb, the public reads were trimmed at Q25 with fastp and aligned with MiXCR, with productive beta chains retained. Entries that share a CDR3 protein sequence are merged under the most common genes and DNA. The sample profile shows 200,000 to 250,000 distinct CDR3 sequences; under 40% of them were found once. The ten largest clonotypes hold about 3.3% of the sample. Sequencing input: axillary lymph node tissue. This sequence uses TRBV9 and TRBJ1-5; the D gene cannot be resolved reliably. The TCR was taken from a female donor with breast cancer. Some clones in this sample may be carry-over from other donors' samples. At the DNA level, the sequence is TGTGCCAGCGGCAAGGCCAATCAGCCCCAGCATTTT. This sequence encodes CASGKANQPQHF.